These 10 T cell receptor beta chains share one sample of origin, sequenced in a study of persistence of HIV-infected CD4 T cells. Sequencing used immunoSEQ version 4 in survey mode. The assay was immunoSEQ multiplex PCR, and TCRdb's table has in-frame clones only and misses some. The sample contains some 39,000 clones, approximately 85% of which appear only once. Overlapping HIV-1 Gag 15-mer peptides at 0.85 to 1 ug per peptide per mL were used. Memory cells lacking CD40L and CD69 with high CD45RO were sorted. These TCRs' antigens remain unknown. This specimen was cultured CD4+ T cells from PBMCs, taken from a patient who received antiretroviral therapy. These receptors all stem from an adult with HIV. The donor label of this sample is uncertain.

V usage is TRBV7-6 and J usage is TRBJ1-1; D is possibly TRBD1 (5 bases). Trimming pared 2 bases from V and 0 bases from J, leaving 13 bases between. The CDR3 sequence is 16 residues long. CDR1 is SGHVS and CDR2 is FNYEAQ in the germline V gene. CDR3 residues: CASSLQGPPLNTEAFF. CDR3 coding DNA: TGTGCCAGCAGCTTACAGGGACCCCCTCTGAACACTGAAGCTTTCTTT. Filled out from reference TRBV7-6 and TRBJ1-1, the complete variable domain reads GAGVSQSPRYKVTKRGQDVALRCDPISGHVSLYWYRQALGQGPEFLTYFNYEAQQDKSGLPNDRFSAERPEGSISTLTIQRTEQRDSAMYRCASSLQGPPLNTEAFFGQGTRLTVV.

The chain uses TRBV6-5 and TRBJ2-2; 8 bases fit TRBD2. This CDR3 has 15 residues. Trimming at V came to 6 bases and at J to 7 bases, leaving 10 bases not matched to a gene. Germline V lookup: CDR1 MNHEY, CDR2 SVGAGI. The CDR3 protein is CASRTGGGLGGELFF. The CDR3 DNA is TGTGCCAGCAGGACGGGGGGGGGCCTAGGCGGGGAGCTGTTTTTT.

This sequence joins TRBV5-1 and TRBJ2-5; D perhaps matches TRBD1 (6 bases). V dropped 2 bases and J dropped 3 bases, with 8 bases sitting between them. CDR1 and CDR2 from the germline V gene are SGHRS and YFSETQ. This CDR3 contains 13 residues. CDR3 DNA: TGCGCCAGCAGCTTACAGGGTAAAGAGACCCAGTACTTC. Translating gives CASSLQGKETQYF. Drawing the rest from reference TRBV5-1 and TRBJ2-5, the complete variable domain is KAGVTQTPRYLIKTRGQQVTLSCSPISGHRSVSWYQQTPGQGLQFLFEYFSETQRNKGNFPGRFSGRQFSNSRSEMNVSTLELGDSALYLCASSLQGKETQYFGPGTRLLVL.

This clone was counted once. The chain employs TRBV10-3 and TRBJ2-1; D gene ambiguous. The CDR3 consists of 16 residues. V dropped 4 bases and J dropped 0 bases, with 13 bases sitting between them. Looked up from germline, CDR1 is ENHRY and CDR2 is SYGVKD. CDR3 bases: TGTGCCATCAGTGGCGGCGGCCGGAGCTCCTACAATGAGCAGTTCTTC. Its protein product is CAISGGGRSSYNEQFF.

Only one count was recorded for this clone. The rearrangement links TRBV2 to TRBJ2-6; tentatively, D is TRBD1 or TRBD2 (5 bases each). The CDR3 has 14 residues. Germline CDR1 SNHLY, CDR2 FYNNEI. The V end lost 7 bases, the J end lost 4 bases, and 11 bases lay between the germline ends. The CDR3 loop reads CASKSGAGANVLTF. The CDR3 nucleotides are TGTGCCAGCAAGTCCGGGGCCGGGGCCAACGTCCTGACTTTC. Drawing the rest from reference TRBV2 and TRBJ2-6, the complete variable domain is EPEVTQTPSHQVTQMGQEVILRCVPISNHLYFYWYRQILGQKVEFLVSFYNNEISEKSEIFDDQFSVERPDGSNFTLKIRSTKLEDSAMYFCASKSGAGANVLTFGAGSRLTVL.

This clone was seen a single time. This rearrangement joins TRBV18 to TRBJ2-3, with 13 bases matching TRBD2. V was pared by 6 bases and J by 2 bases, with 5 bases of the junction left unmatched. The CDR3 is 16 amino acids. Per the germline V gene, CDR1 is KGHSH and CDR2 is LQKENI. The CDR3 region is CASSRGLAGTTDTQYF. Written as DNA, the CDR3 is TGTGCCAGCTCTCGGGGACTAGCGGGGACCACAGATACGCAGTATTTT.

This CDR3 is CATKQAPNSYEQYF. CDR3 DNA: TGTGCCACCAAGCAGGCACCAAACTCCTACGAGCAGTACTTC. V and J are TRBV3-1 (or the pseudogene TRBV3-2) and TRBJ2-7; no clear D gene. Germline V CDR1 and CDR2: LGHDT, YNNKEL (reference sequence). The CDR3 is 14 amino acids. V was shortened by 10 bases and J by 0 bases, with 16 bases between the two germline ends.

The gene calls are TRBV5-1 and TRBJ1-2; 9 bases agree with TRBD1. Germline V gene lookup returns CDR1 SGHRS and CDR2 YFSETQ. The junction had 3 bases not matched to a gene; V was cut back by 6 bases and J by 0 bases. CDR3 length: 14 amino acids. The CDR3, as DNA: TGCGCCAGCACCGGGACAGGGACTAACTATGGCTACACCTTC. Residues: CASTGTGTNYGYTF. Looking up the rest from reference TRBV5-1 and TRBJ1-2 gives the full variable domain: KAGVTQTPRYLIKTRGQQVTLSCSPISGHRSVSWYQQTPGQGLQFLFEYFSETQRNKGNFPGRFSGRQFSNSRSEMNVSTLELGDSALYLCASTGTGTNYGYTFGSGTRLTVV.

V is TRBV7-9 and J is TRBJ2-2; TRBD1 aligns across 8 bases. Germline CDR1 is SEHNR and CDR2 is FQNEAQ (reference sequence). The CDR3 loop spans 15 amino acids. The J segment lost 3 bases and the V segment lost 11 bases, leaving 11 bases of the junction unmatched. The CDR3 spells CALPFAGGYTGELFF. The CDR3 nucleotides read TGTGCCCTCCCCTTTGCAGGGGGCTACACCGGGGAGCTGTTTTTT.

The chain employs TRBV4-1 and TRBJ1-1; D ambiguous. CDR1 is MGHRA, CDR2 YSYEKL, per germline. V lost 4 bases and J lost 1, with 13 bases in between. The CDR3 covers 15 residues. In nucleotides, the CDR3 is TGCGCCAGCAGCCCCAGCGGAGGGTGGAACACTGAAGCTTTCTTT. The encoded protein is CASSPSGGWNTEAFF.